These 4 T cell receptor beta chains came from one sample sequenced in a study of spatial heterogeneity in lung cancer. TCRdb itself ran the 5' RACE reads through MiXCR, one entry per CDR3 protein. The sample has more than 5,500 distinct CDR3 sequences, 5% to 6% seen once. Time point indicated: sample taken at primary tumor resection. Sequencing was performed on whole RNA extracted from tumor and nontumor lung tissue, or from frozen PBMC, and the material was left unsorted. The starting material was normal lung tissue next to the tumor, obtained at surgery. The source of these receptors is a female donor with early-stage non-small cell lung cancer.

Ten or more counts support this clonotype. V is TRBV20-1 and J is TRBJ1-1; 10 bases map to TRBD1. V lost 3 bases to trimming and J lost 1 base; unmatched junction nucleotides: 11. CDR1 is DFQATT, CDR2 SNEGSKA, per germline (reference sequence). The CDR3 covers 17 residues. The CDR3 DNA is TGCAGTGCTAGGCAACCCGGACAGGGGGGAAGGAACACTGAAGCTTTCTTT. It specifies CSARQPGQGGRNTEAFF.

This clonotype qualifies as medium-sized. V and J are TRBV14 and TRBJ2-1, with D maybe TRBD2 (6 bases). The CDR3 spans 12 residues. The V end was cut by 1 base, the J end by 9 bases, with 7 bases between. From germline, CDR1 is SGHDN and CDR2 FVKESK. The DNA of the CDR3 is TGTGCCAGCAGCCAAGGGGGGGTTGAGCAGTTCTTC. This sequence encodes CASSQGGVEQFF.

This clonotype is labeled medium-sized. This chain joins TRBV4-1 and TRBJ2-7, with TRBD2 matching over 9 bases. V shed 1 base, J shed 2 bases, and the junction held 0 bases outside the gene matches. This CDR3 is 14 amino acids long. From germline, CDR1 is MGHRA and CDR2 YSYEKL. CDR3 sequence reads: CASSQGTSAYEQYF. CDR3 DNA sequence: TGCGCCAGCAGCCAAGGGACTAGCGCCTACGAGCAGTACTTC.

This clonotype was detected ten times or more. The CDR3 sequence is CSVEEGGGETQYF. The CDR3 DNA follows: TGCAGCGTTGAAGAAGGGGGGGGCGAGACCCAGTACTTC. This chain links TRBV29-1 with TRBJ2-5; D perhaps matches TRBD2 (7 bases). Deletions cut 0 bases from V and 5 bases from J, with 10 bases between. This CDR3 has 13 amino acids. Looked up from germline, CDR1 is SQVTM and CDR2 is ANQGSEA.